This paragraph covers one TCR beta chain sequence. The table came from immunoSEQ multiplex PCR; TCRdb's copy has only in-frame clones and leaves some out. The data contain about 660,000 clones, roughly 90% of them singletons. The data derive from a study of shared T cell receptors in the human thymus. The same sample was also studied in work on human thymus T cells. That paper states: Among unrelated individuals, related research reported thymic repertoires that overlapped highly.

This TCR derives from a boy in the first two years of life with a congenital heart defect. Input material: thymocytes.

CDR3: CASSIDAANSTDTQYF. CDR3 sequence (DNA): TGTGCCAGTAGTATAGATGCGGCTAACAGCACAGATACGCAGTATTTT. The chain couples TRBV19 to TRBJ2-3; the D is unclear. Trimming took off 0 bases at V and 0 bases at J, with 10 bases between the two ends. Germline CDR1 is LNHDA and CDR2 is SQIVND (reference sequence). The CDR3 length is 16 residues.